The 6 T cell receptor beta chains in this list originate from one sample, sequenced in a study of T cells in Graves' hyperthyroidism and ophthalmopathy. Amplification of TCR beta CDR3 regions was performed using RNA transcripts as template. The TCR CDR3 was amplified in a first-round RT-PCR using the HTBI primer set. TCRdb reprocessed the multiplex PCR reads with MiXCR, giving one entry per CDR3 protein. This table holds 500,000 to 800,000 distinct CDR3 sequences, about 45% found once. Material: peripheral blood or thyroid tissue (not recorded which). The receptors stem from an adult man with Graves' disease, either hyperthyroidism or ophthalmopathy (not recorded which).

In this sample, this clonotype turned up a few times. The V and J genes are TRBV5-1 and TRBJ1-2; D not resolved. Trimming took 4 bases from V and 0 from J, leaving 13 bases between them. The CDR3 sequence is 15 residues long. Germline CDR1 reads SGHRS; CDR2 reads YFSETQ. This CDR3 reads CASSPDGSTNYGYTF. In nucleotides, the CDR3 is TGCGCCAGCAGCCCTGACGGATCAACTAACTATGGCTACACCTTC. Using reference TRBV5-1 and TRBJ1-2 for the parts outside the CDR3, the full variable domain is KAGVTQTPRYLIKTRGQQVTLSCSPISGHRSVSWYQQTPGQGLQFLFEYFSETQRNKGNFPGRFSGRQFSNSRSEMNVSTLELGDSALYLCASSPDGSTNYGYTFGSGTRLTVV.

This clonotype was observed a few times. The chain uses TRBV7-2 and TRBJ1-1; a weak D match, TRBD1 (5 bases). CDR3 length equals 14 residues. Trimming pared 5 bases from V and 2 bases from J, leaving 12 bases between. Germline CDR1 is SGHTA and CDR2 is FQGNSA. Here the CDR3 DNA reads TGTGCCAGCAGCCACGGACAATTCAACACTGAAGCTTTCTTT. The encoded protein is CASSHGQFNTEAFF.

As regards this clonotype: Sequence at one end of the junction differs from germline and may be a read error. The gene calls are TRBV20-1 and TRBJ2-5; possibly TRBD2 for D (6 bases). Germline CDR1 and CDR2: DFQATT and SNEGSKA (reference sequence). This CDR3 is 13 amino acids long. The CDR3 nucleotides read TGCAGTGCTAGAGATCCAGGCGGGGAGAGCCAGTACTTC. The encoded protein is CSARDPGGESQYF.

In its sample, this clonotype was seen many times. The V call is TRBV4-2, the J call TRBJ1-2, with a possible D match to TRBD1 (5 bases). This CDR3 has 14 amino acids. The V and J ends lost 2 bases and 2 bases respectively, with 9 bases between them. CDR1 LGHNA and CDR2 YNFKEQ come from the germline V gene. CDR3: CASSQPDRNYGYTF. The CDR3 nucleotides are TGTGCCAGCAGCCAACCCGACAGAAACTATGGCTACACCTTC.

This clonotype has more than one count but fewer than ten. This chain links TRBV5-1 with TRBJ2-7; D may correspond to TRBD1 or TRBD2 (6 bases each). Between the trimmed V and J ends, which lost 0 bases and 5 bases, there was a span of 12 bases. Germline CDR1 is SGHRS and CDR2 is YFSETQ. There are 14 residues in the CDR3. For the CDR3, the DNA is TGCGCCAGCAGCTTGGTAGGGGGGCTCAACGAGCAGTACTTC. Amino acid sequence: CASSLVGGLNEQYF.

The chain recombines TRBV2 with TRBJ1-3, with D perhaps matching TRBD1 (5 bases). CDR3 length equals 16 residues. Deletions cut 1 base from V and 0 bases from J, with 10 bases between. The germline gives CDR1 SNHLY, CDR2 FYNNEI. The CDR3, as DNA: TGTGCCAGCAGTGAAGAACAGGCCTACTCTGGAAACACCATATATTTT. It translates to CASSEEQAYSGNTIYF.